The 32 T cell receptor beta chains given below trace back to one sample, sequenced in a study of T-cell reconstitution after alpha-beta-depleted transplantation in children. Unique molecular identifiers were built into the TCRbeta library. TCRdb re-analysed the PCR reads in MiXCR, keeping a single row per CDR3 protein. In the table there are 500,000 to 750,000 distinct CDR3 sequences, over 10% of which are singletons. The source material was PBMCs, mostly from graft donor cells, sampled 360 days after TCRalphabeta/CD19-depleted stem cell transplant. These receptors were obtained from a male patient between 5 and 17 years old who had a stem cell transplant for acute myeloid leukemia, so the T cells may come from the graft donor.

This clonotype was counted between two and nine times. The chain joins TRBV15 to TRBJ2-6; 8 bases fit TRBD1. In germline, CDR1 is LNHNV, CDR2 YYDKDF (reference sequence). The CDR3 is made up of 18 amino acids. Trimming took 5 bases from V and 0 from J; bases not matched to a gene: 9. CDR3 loop: CATSAEDRAVSGANVLTF. CDR3 nucleotides: TGTGCCACCAGCGCCGAGGACAGGGCTGTCTCTGGGGCCAACGTCCTGACTTTC.

This clonotype appeared a few times. The chain uses TRBV3-1 and TRBJ1-2; 11 bases are a match to TRBD1. The V and J ends lost 4 bases and 1 base, in that order; junction bases with no gene match: 11. CDR1 and CDR2 (germline): LGHDT, YNNKEL (reference sequence). The length of the CDR3 is 18 residues. CDR3 sequence reads: CASSLRKGGTGGNYGYTF. The CDR3 coding sequence is TGTGCCAGCAGCCTAAGAAAAGGAGGGACAGGGGGTAACTATGGCTACACCTTC. Using reference TRBV3-1 and TRBJ1-2 for the parts outside the CDR3, the full variable domain is DTAVSQTPKYLVTQMGNDKSIKCEQNLGHDTMYWYKQDSKKFLKIMFSYNNKELIINETVPNRFSPKSPDKAHLNLHINSLELGDSAVYFCASSLRKGGTGGNYGYTFGSGTRLTVV.

This clonotype was detected a few times. This sequence joins TRBV29-1 and TRBJ2-3; D remains unclear. Deletions cut 4 bases from V and 2 bases from J, with 13 bases between. This CDR3 spans 14 amino acids. The V gene's germline CDR1 is SQVTM and CDR2 ANQGSEA. The CDR3 DNA reads TGCAGCGTTGGGACGACCCTATCCACAGATACGCAGTATTTT. It yields the protein CSVGTTLSTDTQYF.

The V and J genes are TRBV7-3 and TRBJ2-2, with D possibly TRBD2 on 7 matching bases. The CDR3 extends over 13 amino acids. Germline V gene data show CDR1 as SGHTA and CDR2 as FQGTGA. Trimming cost V 6 bases and J 6 bases, with 11 bases left between them. Here the CDR3 reads CASRLGGAGELFF. The CDR3 nucleotides are TGTGCCAGCAGACTAGGGGGGGCCGGGGAGCTGTTTTTT.

J is TRBJ2-7 and V is TRBV14, with 7 bases aligning to TRBD1. V shed 5 bases, J shed 6 bases, and the junction held 7 bases outside the gene matches. The CDR3 contains 13 residues. Germline V gene sequence: CDR1 SGHDN, CDR2 FVKESK. The CDR3 protein is CASSSSTGSEQYF. As DNA, the CDR3 is TGTGCCAGCAGCTCTTCGACAGGGAGCGAGCAGTACTTC. Complete variable domain (other parts from reference TRBV14 and TRBJ2-7): EAGVTQFPSHSVIEKGQTVTLRCDPISGHDNLYWYRRVMGKEIKFLLHFVKESKQDESGMPNNRFLAERTGGTYSTLKVQPAELEDSGVYFCASSSSTGSEQYFGPGTRLTVT.

This clonotype was counted only a few times. This chain joins TRBV4-2 and TRBJ2-1, with D possibly TRBD2 on 7 matching bases. The CDR3 spans 12 residues. Germline V gene sequence: CDR1 LGHNA, CDR2 YNFKEQ. With 11 bases removed from V and 9 bases from J, the gap between germline ends came to 17 bases. The DNA for the CDR3 is TGTGCCGGAGGGGGGGAGACGGGTGAGCAGTTCTTC. Protein: CAGGGETGEQFF.

The chain combines TRBV11-1 with TRBJ2-7; TRBD2 agrees at 13 bases. CDR3 size: 19 residues. Germline V gene sequence: CDR1 SGHAT, CDR2 FQDESV (reference sequence). After removal of 5 bases from V and 6 bases from J, the junction contained 19 bases not matched to a gene. CDR3 in DNA: TGTGCCAGCAGCCCCCTAGGACTAGCGGGAGTTCTTCCTAATCGCGAGCAGTACTTC. Its translation: CASSPLGLAGVLPNREQYF.

V and J are TRBV28 and TRBJ2-7, with a possible D match to TRBD2 (5 bases). CDR3 length equals 15 residues. Trimming took 4 bases from V and 0 from J, leaving 13 bases between them. Germline V gives CDR1 MDHEN, CDR2 SYDVKM. CDR3 residues: CASSSQGGSSYEQYF. DNA for the CDR3: TGTGCCAGCAGTTCCCAAGGTGGGAGCTCCTACGAGCAGTACTTC.

The chain recombines TRBV3-1 with TRBJ2-2; 7 nucleotides agree with TRBD2. V gave up 1 base and J gave up 7 bases; unmatched junction bases: 15. Germline-derived CDR1 and CDR2 are LGHDT and YNNKEL (reference sequence). The CDR3 is 18 amino acids. CDR3 DNA: TGTGCCAGCAGCCAAGTACCCAGCGGGATCACCAGTGGCGGGGAGCTGTTTTTT. This codes for CASSQVPSGITSGGELFF.

This clonotype was found many times. The V gene is TRBV5-6, the J gene TRBJ2-7; 8 bases are a match to TRBD2. The germline V gene has CDR1 SGHDT and CDR2 YYEEEE. The CDR3 is made up of 13 amino acids. The junction had 1 base not matched to a gene; V was cut back by 2 bases and J by 3 bases. The CDR3 spells CASSFGTSYEQYF. DNA of the CDR3: TGTGCCAGCAGCTTCGGGACTAGCTACGAGCAGTACTTC. Complete variable domain (other parts from reference TRBV5-6 and TRBJ2-7): DAGVTQSPTHLIKTRGQQVTLRCSPKSGHDTVSWYQQALGQGPQFIFQYYEEEERQRGNFPDRFSGHQFPNYSSELNVNALLLGDSALYLCASSFGTSYEQYFGPGTRLTVT.

This clonotype was observed a handful of times. Written as DNA, the CDR3 is TGCGCCAGCAGCTTGGAGACAGGGCCGTGGGAGCAGTACTTC. Its translation is CASSLETGPWEQYF. The J gene is TRBJ2-7, the V gene TRBV5-1, with 7 bases lining up with TRBD1. Germline CDR1 SGHRS, CDR2 YFSETQ. The CDR3 length is 14 residues. Trimming at V came to 0 bases and at J to 7 bases, leaving 7 bases not matched to a gene.

This clonotype has only one observation. V gene TRBV7-6 combines with J gene TRBJ1-2; weak D call: TRBD1 (5 bases). V was cut by 2 bases and J by 1 base, with 11 bases left in between. The CDR3 contains 15 residues. CDR1 and CDR2 from the germline V gene are SGHVS and FNYEAQ. The CDR3 here is CASSLSRGFNYGYTF. In DNA form, the CDR3 reads TGTGCCAGCAGCTTATCAAGGGGATTTAACTATGGCTACACCTTC. Full variable domain (remainder filled in from reference TRBV7-6 and TRBJ1-2): GAGVSQSPRYKVTKRGQDVALRCDPISGHVSLYWYRQALGQGPEFLTYFNYEAQQDKSGLPNDRFSAERPEGSISTLTIQRTEQRDSAMYRCASSLSRGFNYGYTFGSGTRLTVV.

This clonotype was observed at least ten times. The chain employs TRBV6-5 and TRBJ1-2; D unclear. V was trimmed by 1 base and J by 3 bases, leaving 9 bases between them. CDR1 is MNHEY and CDR2 is SVGAGI in the germline V gene. The CDR3 length is 14 residues. The CDR3 bases are TGTGCCAGCAGTTACTTGGACCTAGACTATGGCTACACCTTC. It yields the protein CASSYLDLDYGYTF.

In this sample, this clonotype turned up a few times. The chain combines TRBV11-2 with TRBJ2-3; 11 bases match TRBD2. The CDR3 is made up of 15 amino acids. Germline V gives CDR1 SGHAT, CDR2 FQNNGV. The V segment lost 2 bases and the J segment 5 bases; nucleotides outside the gene matches: 3. CDR3 loop: CASSLLAGGRDTQYF. In DNA form, the CDR3 reads TGTGCCAGCAGCTTATTAGCGGGAGGGAGAGATACGCAGTATTTT.

The rearrangement uses TRBV7-6 and TRBJ2-7, with 9 bases identical to TRBD2. From germline, CDR1 is SGHVS and CDR2 FNYEAQ. V lost 4 bases and J lost 6; bases outside the gene matches: 7. The CDR3 is 14 amino acids. Here the CDR3 reads CASSSPGTSREQYF. For the CDR3, the DNA is TGTGCCAGCAGCTCTCCCGGGACTAGCCGCGAGCAGTACTTC.

This clonotype was observed a handful of times. This rearrangement joins TRBV20-1 to TRBJ2-3; possibly TRBD1 for D (6 bases). V dropped 5 bases and J dropped 6 bases, with 18 bases sitting between them. Germline loops: CDR1 DFQATT, CDR2 SNEGSKA (reference sequence). The CDR3 is made up of 14 amino acids. The CDR3 DNA reads TGCAGTGCTGGGTTAAGGGGGTGGGCGGATACGCAGTATTTT. It yields the protein CSAGLRGWADTQYF.

This clonotype occurred a few times. The junction differs from germline at one of its ends, possibly a read error. The V and J genes are TRBV6-1 and TRBJ2-7; 7 nucleotides line up with TRBD1. The germline gives CDR1 MNHNS, CDR2 SASEGT. The CDR3 sequence is 15 residues long. The CDR3 region is CASTLDRVVSYEQNF. DNA of the CDR3: TGTGCCAGCACCTTAGACAGGGTAGTCTCCTACGAGCAGAACTTC.

Many counts were recorded for this clonotype. The gene calls are TRBV12-3 or TRBV12-4 and TRBJ2-7; 9 positions match TRBD1. The CDR3 is made up of 13 amino acids. J gave up 5 bases and V 8 bases, and 7 bases lay outside the gene matches. CDR3 nucleotides: TGTGCCAGCGGGCGGACAGGGGCCCACGAGCAGTACTTC. It yields the protein CASGRTGAHEQYF.

This chain joins TRBV28 and TRBJ2-1, with 9 bases lining up with TRBD1. The ends lost 6 bases at V and 4 bases at J; junction bases unmatched: 10. Per the germline V gene, CDR1 is MDHEN and CDR2 is SYDVKM. The CDR3 runs 16 residues. This CDR3 reads CASSDRQGDGYNEQFF. CDR3 bases: TGTGCCAGCAGCGACAGACAGGGGGATGGGTACAATGAGCAGTTCTTC.

This clonotype has a count of ten or more. The chain recombines TRBV12-3 or TRBV12-4 with TRBJ1-2, with 7 bases matching TRBD1. The CDR3 extends over 14 amino acids. With 3 bases clipped from V and 5 bases from J, the junction kept 6 bases outside the gene matches. The CDR3 loop is CASSFGTEFYGYTF. CDR3 nucleotide sequence: TGTGCCAGCAGTTTCGGGACAGAATTTTATGGCTACACCTTC.

In its sample, this clonotype was seen a few times. The CDR3 nucleotides read TGTGCCAGCAGCCCCTATCCCTTGAGCGCCCCACACAATGAGCAGTTCTTC. Translated: CASSPYPLSAPHNEQFF. The genes are TRBV7-3 and TRBJ2-1, with unresolved D. The V end lost 5 bases, the J end lost 5 bases, and 22 bases lay between the germline ends. Germline V gene lookup returns CDR1 SGHTA and CDR2 FQGTGA. The CDR3 runs 17 residues.

This clonotype was detected a few times. The V gene is TRBV14, the J gene TRBJ2-5; 11 bases agree with TRBD2. Germline values: CDR1 SGHDN, CDR2 FVKESK. The trim removed 11 bases at V and 4 bases at J, leaving 12 bases unmatched. CDR3 length equals 15 residues. CDR3 DNA: TGTGCCTTTCCCGGGACTAGCGGCGAGGGAGAGACCCAGTACTTC. This codes for CAFPGTSGEGETQYF.

The CDR3 nucleotides are TGTGCCAGTAGTATAGACAGCGGGAGCTCCTACAATGAGCAGTTCTTC. This sequence encodes CASSIDSGSSYNEQFF. The chain employs TRBV19 and TRBJ2-1; 8 bases are shared with TRBD2. The CDR3 consists of 16 residues. Germline CDR1 reads LNHDA; CDR2 reads SQIVND (reference sequence). V shed 0 bases, J shed 0 bases, and the junction held 1 base outside the gene matches.

The sample holds many counts of this clonotype. The rearrangement joins TRBV4-2 to TRBJ2-7; D is uncertain. The CDR3 contains 19 residues. V was pared by 1 base and J by 0 bases, with 22 bases between. Germline loops: CDR1 LGHNA, CDR2 YNFKEQ. In nucleotides, the CDR3 is TGTGCCAGCAGCCAAGTTCCTATGATTGGGCAGCTCAGCTCCTACGAGCAGTACTTC. As protein: CASSQVPMIGQLSSYEQYF.

This clonotype was detected only a few times. The chain recombines TRBV12-3 or TRBV12-4 with TRBJ2-2, with TRBD2 matching 8 bases. Trimming removed 4 bases from V and 1 base from J; junction bases left unmatched: 20. This CDR3 spans 21 amino acids. The CDR3 region has the DNA TGTGCCAGCAGTTCCCAATCGGAGACTAGCGTATCGCGGCGGAACACCGGGGAGCTGTTTTTT. This encodes CASSSQSETSVSRRNTGELFF.

The CDR3 coding sequence is TGTGCCAGCAGCTTAGGCTCACTCCGGAATGAGCAGTTCTTC. It yields the protein CASSLGSLRNEQFF. The V and J genes are TRBV7-3 and TRBJ2-1, with D hard to call. The CDR3 has 14 residues. In germline, CDR1 is SGHTA, CDR2 FQGTGA. V was cut by 2 bases and J by 7 bases, with 12 bases left in between.

V and J are TRBV20-1 and TRBJ2-7; D uncertain. The CDR3 is 12 amino acids. CDR1 and CDR2 from the germline V gene are DFQATT and SNEGSKA (reference sequence). V lost 2 bases, J lost 1 base, and 6 bases lay in between. CDR3 sequence (DNA): TGCAGTGCTAGATTTGTATCCTACGAGCAGTACTTC. Protein product: CSARFVSYEQYF.

This clonotype appeared a few times. The V gene is TRBV11-1, the J gene TRBJ2-4, with D possibly TRBD1 on 6 matching bases. V shed 1 base and J shed 5 bases, with 12 bases lying between them. Germline V gene sequence: CDR1 SGHAT, CDR2 FQDESV (reference sequence). CDR3 size: 15 residues. This chain's CDR3 is CASSLVGHWENIQYF. Here the CDR3 DNA reads TGTGCCAGCAGCTTAGTGGGACACTGGGAAAACATTCAGTACTTC. Filled out from reference TRBV11-1 and TRBJ2-4, the complete variable domain reads EAEVAQSPRYKITEKSQAVAFWCDPISGHATLYWYRQILGQGPELLVQFQDESVVDDSQLPKDRFSAERLKGVDSTLKIQPAELGDSAMYLCASSLVGHWENIQYFGAGTRLSVL.

The J gene is TRBJ2-7, the V gene TRBV7-2, with TRBD1 matching 8 bases. There are 16 residues in the CDR3. V lost 3 bases to trimming and J lost 3 bases; unmatched junction nucleotides: 10. CDR1 and CDR2 (germline): SGHTA, FQGNSA. CDR3 DNA: TGTGCCAGCAGCTTGCCCAGGGGGCGGTCGATCTACGAGCAGTACTTC. Amino acid sequence: CASSLPRGRSIYEQYF.

The chain uses TRBV6-2 or TRBV6-3 and TRBJ2-4; no firm D call. CDR1 and CDR2 from the germline V gene are MNHEY and SVGEGT. V was clipped by 3 bases and J by 1 base, with 4 bases between them. This CDR3 region has 13 residues. DNA of the CDR3: TGTGCCAGCAGTTATTTCGCCAAAAACATTCAGTACTTC. This gives the protein CASSYFAKNIQYF.

In its sample, this clonotype was seen once. The rearrangement uses TRBV11-2 and TRBJ2-7, with 8 nucleotides matching TRBD2. CDR3 length: 16 residues. The V segment lost 5 bases and the J segment 11 bases; nucleotides outside the gene matches: 20. In germline, CDR1 is SGHAT, CDR2 FQNNGV. The CDR3 reads CASSPRISGTTKEKYF. The CDR3 nucleotides are TGTGCCAGCAGCCCCCGAATTAGCGGGACTACCAAAGAAAAGTACTTC. The whole variable domain, remainder taken from reference TRBV11-2 and TRBJ2-7, is EAGVAQSPRYKIIEKRQSVAFWCNPISGHATLYWYQQILGQGPKLLIQFQNNGVVDDSQLPKDRFSAERLKGVDSTLKIQPAKLEDSAVYLCASSPRISGTTKEKYFGPGTRLTVT.

This clonotype was seen a few times. J is TRBJ1-1 and V is TRBV29-1, with D tentatively TRBD1 (6 bases). Looked up from germline, CDR1 is SQVTM and CDR2 is ANQGSEA. V gave up 5 bases and J gave up 4 bases, with 14 bases separating them. This CDR3 comprises 13 residues. CDR3 coding DNA: TGCAGCGTTACAGGGTCGAGGGGCACTGAAGCTTTCTTT. Translated: CSVTGSRGTEAFF. Full variable domain (missing parts from reference TRBV29-1 and TRBJ1-1): SAVISQKPSRDICQRGTSLTIQCQVDSQVTMMFWYRQQPGQSLTLIATANQGSEATYESGFVIDKFPISRPNLTFSTLTVSNMSPEDSSIYLCSVTGSRGTEAFFGQGTRLTVV.